These T cell receptor beta chains were read from a single sample in a study of shared clonotypes between healthy human individuals. Libraries were prepared by immunoSEQ multiplex PCR; TCRdb keeps only in-frame clonotypes and omits some of them. This table holds around 600,000 clones, about 95% found once. The sample comprised naive CD8+ T cells sorted from blood. Receptor source: a young woman in good health. The CDR3 runs from the conserved cysteine through the conserved F or W. The D gene is left open where the match is weak. Part of the rows lack a size; the others show once, few, many or a class for expanded clones.

length	V	J	D	size	CDR3	DNA
15	TRBV2	TRBJ2-5	TRBD1	NA	CASRSRDRVQETQYF	TGTGCCAGCAGGAGCCGGGACAGAGTGCAAGAGACCCAGTACTTC
15	TRBV28	TRBJ2-7	TRBD2	once	CASSLWTSANYEQYF	TGTGCCAGCAGTTTGTGGACTAGCGCCAACTACGAGCAGTACTTC
15	TRBV14	TRBJ1-2	NA	NA	CASSRDPGGVYGYTF	TGTGCCAGCAGCCGAGACCCCGGGGGCGTCTATGGCTACACCTTC
19	TRBV19	TRBJ1-4	NA	NA	CASSIDLEGHLATNEKLFF	TGTGCCAGTAGTATAGATCTTGAGGGACATCTGGCAACTAATGAAAAACTGTTTTTT
14	TRBV27	TRBJ1-5	TRBD1	NA	CASSLRTGDEPQHF	TGTGCCAGCAGTTTACGGACAGGGGACGAGCCCCAGCATTTT
15	TRBV6-6	TRBJ1-5	TRBD1	once	CASRPRDRANQPQHF	TGTGCCAGCAGACCCCGGGACAGGGCAAATCAGCCCCAGCATTTT
15	TRBV11-2	TRBJ1-6	NA	NA	CASSPGDNLFSPLHF	TGTGCCAGCAGCCCGGGGGACAATTTGTTTTCACCCCTCCACTTT
14	TRBV2	TRBJ1-2	NA	NA	CASRGQETNYGYTF	TGTGCCAGCAGAGGGCAGGAAACTAACTATGGCTACACCTTC
15	TRBV10-1	TRBJ2-7	NA	NA	CASSDLGRGIYEQYF	TGCGCCAGCAGCGATTTGGGACGGGGGATCTACGAGCAGTACTTC
15	TRBV27	TRBJ2-1	NA	NA	CASSFSGVRGNEQFF	TGTGCCAGCAGTTTTTCTGGAGTTAGAGGCAATGAGCAGTTCTTC
15	TRBV11-2	TRBJ2-1	TRBD1	NA	CASSPWDRGGDEQFF	TGTGCCAGCAGCCCATGGGACAGGGGTGGGGATGAGCAGTTCTTC
15	TRBV6-6	TRBJ2-7	NA	NA	CASSYEGFASYEQYF	TGTGCCAGCAGTTACGAAGGGTTTGCCTCCTACGAGCAGTACTTC
13	TRBV5-1	TRBJ2-7	NA	NA	CASSTWTAGEQYF	TGCGCCAGCAGCACCTGGACAGCAGGCGAGCAGTACTTC
17	TRBV2	TRBJ1-2	TRBD1	NA	CASSEAGTGALNYGYTF	TGTGCCAGCAGTGAAGCCGGGACAGGGGCCCTTAACTATGGCTACACCTTC
18	TRBV28	TRBJ2-3	TRBD1	NA	CASSLRDSSFLGTDTQYF	TGTGCCAGCAGCCTCCGGGACAGTTCGTTCCTGGGTACAGATACGCAGTATTTT
20	TRBV6-4	TRBJ2-1	TRBD2	NA	CASIPGEGTSGRGTHNEQFF	TGTGCCAGCATTCCGGGGGAAGGGACTAGCGGGAGAGGTACCCACAATGAGCAGTTCTTC
16	TRBV13	TRBJ2-3	TRBD2	NA	CASSSSLAGDRDTQYF	TGTGCCAGCAGCTCCTCACTAGCGGGAGATCGGGATACGCAGTATTTT
13	TRBV6-5	TRBJ2-1	NA	NA	CASSQAGYNEQFF	TGTGCCAGCAGTCAGGCAGGGTACAATGAGCAGTTCTTC
13	TRBV27	TRBJ1-1	NA	NA	CASSPRLNTEAFF	TGTGCCAGCAGCCCCCGTTTAAACACTGAAGCTTTCTTT
12	TRBV29-1	TRBJ2-7	NA	NA	CSRDGGLYEQYF	TGCAGCCGTGACGGAGGGCTCTACGAGCAGTACTTC
15	TRBV28	TRBJ2-2	TRBD1	NA	CASSQGAVFSGELFF	TGTGCCAGCAGTCAGGGGGCTGTTTTTTCCGGGGAGCTGTTTTTT
15	TRBV28	TRBJ2-7	TRBD2	NA	CASSSWSGGPYEQYF	TGTGCCAGCAGTTCCTGGAGCGGGGGACCCTACGAGCAGTACTTC
15	TRBV6-1	TRBJ1-5	TRBD1	NA	CASSEYRGRNQPQHF	TGTGCCAGCAGTGAATACAGGGGGAGAAATCAGCCCCAGCATTTT
13	TRBV28	TRBJ2-7	NA	NA	CASSLTSLYEQYF	TGTGCCAGCAGCCTCACCTCGCTCTACGAGCAGTACTTC
15	TRBV2	TRBJ1-4	NA	NA	CASSERQSGKEKLFF	TGTGCCAGCAGTGAAAGGCAGTCAGGAAAAGAAAAACTGTTTTTT
13	TRBV10-1	TRBJ2-1	NA	NA	CASSMTSYNEQFF	TGCGCCAGCAGTATGACGTCCTACAATGAGCAGTTCTTC
15	TRBV11-2	TRBJ2-7	TRBD2	once	CASSLGTSGNYEQYF	TGTGCCAGCAGCTTAGGTACTAGCGGAAACTACGAGCAGTACTTC
14	TRBV27	TRBJ2-1	NA	NA	CASSLSQYYNEQFF	TGTGCCAGCAGTTTATCACAATACTACAATGAGCAGTTCTTC
13	TRBV5-1	TRBJ2-7	NA	NA	CASRRAGLGEQYF	TGCGCCAGCCGGCGGGCGGGCCTGGGCGAGCAGTACTTC
11	TRBV27	TRBJ1-1	NA	NA	CASRKGWEAFF	TGTGCCAGCAGAAAAGGCTGGGAAGCTTTCTTT
15	TRBV19	TRBJ2-7	NA	NA	CASSWDMSSGSEQYF	TGTGCCAGTAGCTGGGACATGAGCTCGGGTAGCGAGCAGTACTTC
13	TRBV6-5	TRBJ2-7	NA	NA	CASSLGPSYEQYF	TGTGCCAGCAGCCTTGGGCCCAGCTACGAGCAGTACTTC
18	TRBV12-1	TRBJ1-1	NA	NA	CASSFEVSLLFSHTEAFF	TGTGCCAGCAGCTTTGAAGTCTCGCTACTTTTTTCGCACACTGAAGCTTTCTTT
18	TRBV7-9	TRBJ2-2	TRBD2	NA	CASSSPRVSGSTRPELFF	TGTGCCAGCAGCTCACCGAGGGTTAGCGGGAGTACCCGCCCGGAGCTGTTTTTT
16	TRBV19	TRBJ2-2	NA	NA	CASSVSPQGETGELFF	TGTGCCAGTAGTGTCTCGCCACAGGGAGAAACCGGGGAGCTGTTTTTT
12	TRBV23-1	TRBJ2-3	NA	NA	CASSQSRDTQYF	TGCGCCAGCAGTCAATCACGGGATACGCAGTATTTT
14	TRBV4-1	TRBJ1-2	NA	NA	CASSVRQVSYGYTF	TGCGCCAGCAGCGTCCGTCAGGTCTCCTATGGCTACACCTTC
17	TRBV14	TRBJ2-1	NA	NA	CASSSRRTSFSYNEQFF	TGTGCCAGCAGCAGCCGGAGAACTAGCTTTTCCTACAATGAGCAGTTCTTC
15	TRBV7-6	TRBJ1-5	NA	NA	CASSLNRDSNQPQHF	TGTGCCAGCAGCCTTAACCGGGACAGCAATCAGCCCCAGCATTTT
11	TRBV5-4	TRBJ2-1	NA	few	CASSSNNEQFF	TGTGCCAGCAGCTCGAACAATGAGCAGTTCTTC
16	TRBV12-5	TRBJ1-2	TRBD1	NA	CASGLDIQGSKDGYTF	TGTGCTAGTGGTTTGGACATACAGGGGAGTAAGGATGGCTACACCTTC
12	TRBV29-1	TRBJ2-7	NA	NA	CSVEDPPGEQYF	TGCAGCGTTGAAGATCCCCCGGGGGAGCAGTACTTC
15	TRBV7-9	TRBJ2-3	TRBD1	once	CASSFPQGAEDTQYF	TGTGCCAGCAGCTTTCCACAGGGGGCCGAAGATACGCAGTATTTT
15	TRBV5-1	TRBJ2-7	NA	NA	CASRADNPLQYEQYF	TGCGCCAGCAGGGCCGACAACCCTCTTCAATACGAGCAGTACTTC
14	TRBV7-8	TRBJ2-7	NA	NA	CASSSRSGGSEQYF	TGTGCCAGCAGTTCCCGAAGTGGGGGGAGTGAGCAGTACTTC
15	TRBV2	TRBJ2-7	TRBD1	NA	CASSGGTGENYEQYF	TGTGCCAGCAGTGGGGGGACAGGGGAGAACTACGAGCAGTACTTC
17	TRBV5-1	TRBJ2-5	TRBD2	NA	CASSSGLAGLQRETQYF	TGCGCCAGCAGCTCGGGACTAGCGGGACTCCAGCGGGAGACCCAGTACTTC
14	TRBV28	TRBJ2-1	NA	NA	CASSPDWTYNEQFF	TGTGCCAGCAGCCCGGACTGGACCTACAATGAGCAGTTCTTC
14	TRBV7-8	TRBJ2-7	TRBD2	NA	CASSPMRAGGEQYF	TGTGCCAGCAGCCCCATGAGAGCGGGGGGCGAGCAGTACTTC
15	TRBV6-5	TRBJ1-5	NA	NA	CASSYQIGNDQPQHF	TGTGCCAGCAGTTACCAAATAGGGAATGATCAGCCCCAGCATTTT
13	TRBV13	TRBJ2-5	NA	once	CASSLGQQETQYF	TGTGCCAGCAGCTTAGGGCAGCAAGAGACCCAGTACTTC
13	TRBV25-1	TRBJ2-7	NA	NA	CASSESGSYEQYF	TGTGCCAGCAGTGAAAGCGGCAGCTACGAGCAGTACTTC
14	TRBV28	TRBJ2-7	NA	NA	CASCKALAFFEQYF	TGTGCCAGCTGCAAGGCACTAGCTTTTTTCGAGCAGTACTTC
12	TRBV27	TRBJ2-7	NA	NA	CASSFIGDEQYF	TGTGCCAGCAGTTTCATTGGAGACGAGCAGTACTTC
15	TRBV7-9	TRBJ2-1	TRBD1	NA	CASRPGTGGGDEQFF	TGTGCCAGCAGACCCGGGACAGGGGGCGGGGATGAGCAGTTCTTC